Following are 27 T cell receptor beta chains from one sample sequenced in a study of CXCR3-negative and CXCR3-positive naive CD8 T cells. The method, 5' RACE with UMI labels, was used to prepare the TRB cDNA libraries. TCRdb reanalyzed the 5' RACE reads, giving one entry per CDR3 protein sequence and no DNA. This repertoire includes tens of thousands of distinct CDR3 sequences. Sample: memory CD8+ T cells from blood. All receptors derive from a human donor in good health. Some clones in this sample may be carry-over from other donors' samples.

The chain combines TRBV6-2 or TRBV6-3 with TRBJ2-7; TCRdb gives TRBD2 as the D gene, but with no DNA this cannot be confirmed. CDR1 is MNHEY and CDR2 is SVGEGT in the germline V gene. This CDR3 contains 15 residues. The CDR3 region is CASSTTSRDPYEQYF.

The J gene is TRBJ2-7, the V gene TRBV4-3. The CDR3 covers 13 residues. Germline CDR1 and CDR2: LGHNA and YSLEER. The CDR3 spells CASSQDEAYEQYF.

V is TRBV11-2 and J is TRBJ1-1. Per germline, CDR1 SGHAT and CDR2 FQNNGV. The CDR3 loop spans 14 amino acids. The chain's CDR3 is CASSLDRAGTEAFF.

The genes are TRBV7-8 and TRBJ2-2; TCRdb lists TRBD2, though no DNA is available to test this call. This CDR3 has 13 residues. CDR1 and CDR2 (germline): SGHVS, FQNEAQ. CDR3 sequence: CASSLGGSGELFF. Filled out from reference TRBV7-8 and TRBJ2-2, the complete variable domain reads GAGVSQSPRYKVAKRGQDVALRCDPISGHVSLFWYQQALGQGPEFLTYFQNEAQLDKSGLPSDRFFAERPEGSVSTLKIQRTQQEDSAVYLCASSLGGSGELFFGEGSRLTVL.

The chain recombines TRBV28 with TRBJ2-5; TCRdb calls TRBD2, which cannot be checked without DNA. Germline V gene data show CDR1 as MDHEN and CDR2 as SYDVKM. This CDR3 spans 14 amino acids. The chain's CDR3 is CASSRTSGKETQYF.

The genes are TRBV4-3 and TRBJ2-6. Germline V lookup: CDR1 LGHNA, CDR2 YSLEER. The CDR3 runs to 16 residues. The CDR3 region is CASSQDLGSGANVLTF.

V usage is TRBV6-5 and J usage is TRBJ1-2; the D gene TCRdb calls, TRBD1, cannot be checked with no DNA. Germline CDR1 reads MNHEY; CDR2 reads SVGAGI. The CDR3 spans 14 residues. The CDR3 region is CASSYSRGANGYTF.

V usage is TRBV11-2 and J usage is TRBJ1-1; TCRdb's D call of TRBD1 is untestable without DNA. CDR3 length: 14 residues. Looked up from germline, CDR1 is SGHAT and CDR2 is FQNNGV. CDR3 region: CASSGQGANTEAFF.

The rearrangement joins TRBV7-2 to TRBJ2-7; TCRdb gives TRBD1 as the D gene, but with no DNA this cannot be confirmed. The germline CDR1 and CDR2 sequences are SGHTA and FQGNSA. The CDR3 consists of 16 residues. The CDR3 loop is CASSPSGRIPGYEQYF.

The chain joins TRBV6-4 to TRBJ2-5. CDR1 is MRHNA, CDR2 SNTAGT, per germline. The CDR3 spans 13 residues. CDR3 protein: CASSVASQETQYF.

The chain uses TRBV12-3 or TRBV12-4 and TRBJ2-1; with no DNA, the TCRdb D assignment of TRBD1 cannot be verified. This CDR3 has 15 amino acids. CDR3 sequence reads: CASSASGGRGNEQFF.

The chain is built from TRBV6-2 or TRBV6-3 and TRBJ1-1; TCRdb gives TRBD1 as the D gene, but with no DNA this cannot be confirmed. The CDR3 runs to 18 residues. Germline CDR1 is MNHEY and CDR2 is SVGEGT. The CDR3 here is CASRILSPRTGEMDEAFF.

The J gene is TRBJ2-3, the V gene TRBV14; the D call from TCRdb, TRBD2, cannot be confirmed without DNA. There are 17 residues in the CDR3. The germline V gene encodes CDR1 SGHDN and CDR2 FVKESK. CDR3 amino acids: CASSQDYAGISPDTQYF.

The chain couples TRBV6-5 to TRBJ2-1. Germline V gives CDR1 MNHEY, CDR2 SVGAGI. The CDR3 contains 12 residues. CDR3 amino acids: CASGSSPDEQFF.

The V and J genes are TRBV5-1 and TRBJ2-4; absent DNA, TCRdb's TRBD1 call cannot be checked. The length of the CDR3 is 13 residues. CDR1 and CDR2 from the germline V gene are SGHRS and YFSETQ. CDR3 residues: CASSPGTVNIQYF.

The chain couples TRBV7-9 to TRBJ1-2; TCRdb outputs TRBD1, but without DNA this stays unchecked. Germline-derived CDR1 and CDR2 are SEHNR and FQNEAQ (reference sequence). There are 18 residues in the CDR3. The CDR3 reads CASSLAHVGADLNYGYTF.

The gene calls are TRBV19 and TRBJ2-3. The CDR3 runs to 16 residues. Germline V gene lookup returns CDR1 LNHDA and CDR2 SQIVND (reference sequence). The chain's CDR3 is CASNTVGRASTDTQYF.

This chain links TRBV2 with TRBJ2-1; TCRdb outputs TRBD1, but without DNA this stays unchecked. Germline V gives CDR1 SNHLY, CDR2 FYNNEI. The CDR3 is 16 amino acids. CDR3 amino acids: CASSDPRQGVDNEQFF.

The chain's CDR3 is CASSLWWLAGGEETQYF. The chain carries TRBV5-6 and TRBJ2-5; TCRdb names TRBD2, which stays unverified in the absence of DNA. This CDR3 has 17 residues. Germline V gene sequence: CDR1 SGHDT, CDR2 YYEEEE. Based on the CDR3 plus reference TRBV5-6 and TRBJ2-5, the full variable domain is DAGVTQSPTHLIKTRGQQVTLRCSPKSGHDTVSWYQQALGQGPQFIFQYYEEEERQRGNFPDRFSGHQFPNYSSELNVNALLLGDSALYLCASSLWWLAGGEETQYFGPGTRLLVL.

The chain recombines TRBV4-3 with TRBJ2-2; with no DNA, the TCRdb D assignment of TRBD1 cannot be verified. The CDR3 consists of 17 residues. Looked up from germline, CDR1 is LGHNA and CDR2 is YSLEER. The CDR3 sequence: CASSQGGKGRGPGELFF.

The chain is built from TRBV24-1 and TRBJ2-5. This CDR3 has 13 residues. Germline CDR1 reads KGHDR; CDR2 reads SFDVKD. The CDR3 loop reads CATSGGFDETQYF.

The rearrangement links TRBV5-5 to TRBJ1-2. Germline V gene data show CDR1 as SGHKS and CDR2 as YYEKEE (reference sequence). The CDR3 spans 15 residues. The CDR3 loop is CASSLEWQIPYGYTF.

Here the CDR3 reads CASSMGSTLDEQYF. J is TRBJ2-7 and V is TRBV13; the TCRdb call, TRBD2, lacks DNA for checking. CDR1 is PRHDT and CDR2 is FYEKMQ in the germline V gene (reference sequence). The CDR3 loop spans 14 amino acids.

By frequency, this clonotype is medium-sized. The chain combines TRBV7-8 with TRBJ1-4. The germline gives CDR1 SGHVS, CDR2 FQNEAQ. This CDR3 contains 15 residues. The CDR3 sequence is CASSLEWATNEKLFF.

The V gene is TRBV6-4, the J gene TRBJ2-1; with no DNA, the TCRdb D assignment of TRBD1 cannot be verified. The V gene's germline CDR1 is MRHNA and CDR2 SNTAGT. This CDR3 is 15 amino acids long. CDR3 sequence reads: CASSDSGGGYNEQFF.

The V gene is TRBV14, the J gene TRBJ2-7. CDR1 is SGHDN, CDR2 FVKESK, per germline. This CDR3 is built from 13 residues. CDR3 residues: CASSVHPAYEQYF.

This chain links TRBV4-2 with TRBJ1-4; TCRdb returns TRBD1, unconfirmable since there is no DNA. The CDR3 has 16 amino acids. Germline V gene sequence: CDR1 LGHNA, CDR2 YNFKEQ. This CDR3 reads CASSQEGGQGHEKLFF.